What follows describes a single T cell receptor (beta chain). V was cut by 1 base and J by 1 base, with 6 bases left in between. CDR3 length: 14 amino acids. From germline, CDR1 is SGHTA and CDR2 FQGNSA. This specimen belongs to a study of blood T cell repertoires in COVID-19. Study as a whole: There were acute and convalescent COVID-19 samples, and they came from the United States, Italy and Spain. Sample material is recorded as cDNA or gDNA derived from T cells, B-cell-depleted T cells, or PBMCs.

Enrolled during active infection, Seattle patients were then followed longitudinally. As handled by the study authors: By means of reference gene primer amplification, nucleated cell counts were estimated. Sequencing used immunoSEQ multiplex PCR; TCRdb keeps in-frame clones, though not all of them. The DNA was the basis for D and trimming; V, J and clone size are from that table. The data show roughly 460,000 clones, with around nine tenths seen just once and roughly 0.76% held by the top ten. The chain links TRBV7-2 to TRBJ2-3; D gene ambiguous. The TCR was taken from a man between 18 and 35 years old with COVID-19, enrolled during active disease. The sample was peripheral blood. The DNA of the CDR3 is TGTGCCAGCAGCTTAGGGTCGGGCACAGATACGCAGTATTTT. Protein sequence: CASSLGSGTDTQYF.